The 18 T cell receptor beta chains reported below all come from one sample, sequenced in a study of CD8+CD57+ T cells in acquired aplastic anemia. In patients chosen for sequencing, flow cytometry had shown CD8+CD57+ cell expansion. Researchers used genomic DNA as the template to profile TCR beta VDJ and CDR3. TCRdb used MiXCR to reprocess the reads, holding one entry per CDR3 protein. Found here are about 160,000 distinct CDR3 sequences, around 48% of them singletons; the top ten hold roughly 3.1%. The sample comprised sorted CD4+, CD8+, or CD8+CD57+ T cells (not recorded which) from PBMCs. The receptors originated from a human donor with aplastic anemia.

The J gene is TRBJ2-6, the V gene TRBV10-3, with 8 positions matching TRBD1. V lost 2 bases to trimming and J lost 15 bases; unmatched junction nucleotides: 9. This CDR3 has 14 amino acids. Germline V gene lookup returns CDR1 ENHRY and CDR2 SYGVKD. The CDR3 sequence: CAISELGTGKALTF. The DNA for the CDR3 is TGTGCCATCAGTGAGCTAGGGACAGGTAAGGCCCTGACTTTC.

The chain is built from TRBV6-1 and TRBJ1-1, with no clear D. CDR3 length equals 15 residues. Germline CDR1 is MNHNS and CDR2 is SASEGT. The V and J ends lost 7 bases and 1 base respectively, with 16 bases between them. The CDR3, as DNA: TGTGCCAGCACCACACACGAGGACTGGAACACTGAAGCTTTCTTT. This codes for CASTTHEDWNTEAFF.

This sequence joins TRBV7-3 and TRBJ2-7; 10 nucleotides align to TRBD2. This CDR3 is built from 15 residues. In germline, CDR1 is SGHTA, CDR2 FQGTGA. Losses at the gene ends were 2 bases for V and 2 bases for J; bases not matched to a gene: 3. The DNA for the CDR3 is TGTGCCAGCAGCTTAGGTAGCGGGAGGACCTACGAGCAGTACTTC. Translating it yields CASSLGSGRTYEQYF.

The rearrangement joins TRBV6-4 to TRBJ2-3; D may be TRBD2 (6 bases). The V end lost 0 bases, the J end lost 4 bases, and 11 bases lay between the germline ends. Per germline, CDR1 MRHNA and CDR2 SNTAGT. The CDR3 sequence is 15 residues long. The CDR3 loop is CASSDSRRGADTQYF. The CDR3 DNA is TGTGCCAGCAGTGACTCGCGGCGGGGAGCAGATACGCAGTATTTT.

This clonotype has a handful of counts. The CDR3: CASSSDRSRGYTF. DNA for the CDR3: TGTGCCAGCAGCTCAGACAGGTCGCGAGGCTACACCTTC. This chain links TRBV7-2 with TRBJ1-2; TRBD1 might be the D (6 bases). Germline V gene lookup returns CDR1 SGHTA and CDR2 FQGNSA. The CDR3 runs 13 residues. V was shortened by 4 bases and J by 8 bases, with 14 bases between the two germline ends.

The rearrangement uses TRBV10-3 and TRBJ2-7; a possible D gene is TRBD2 (5 bases). From germline, CDR1 is ENHRY and CDR2 SYGVKD. V was pared by 10 bases and J by 0 bases, with 16 bases between. The CDR3 has 14 amino acids. The CDR3 loop is CATQAAGVSYEQYF. CDR3 nucleotides: TGTGCCACCCAAGCGGCTGGGGTCTCCTACGAGCAGTACTTC.

The chain links TRBV12-3 or TRBV12-4 to TRBJ2-1; D is unclear. The CDR3 contains 16 residues. V gave up 7 bases and J gave up 2 bases, with 18 bases separating them. Here the CDR3 reads CASTGGGALPYNEQFF. The CDR3 bases are TGTGCCAGCACCGGCGGCGGTGCTCTCCCCTACAATGAGCAGTTCTTC.

This clonotype has at least ten counts. V and J are TRBV28 and TRBJ1-2; 7 bases match TRBD1. V lost 10 bases and J lost 4; bases outside the gene matches: 9. CDR1 MDHEN and CDR2 SYDVKM come from the germline V gene. There are 13 residues in the CDR3. This CDR3 is CANSRQGLYGYTF. Written as DNA, the CDR3 is TGTGCCAATAGTCGACAGGGCCTCTATGGCTACACCTTC.

This clonotype was found many times. CDR3 residues: CASSSTARGLATYNEQFF. The CDR3 nucleotides read TGTGCCAGCAGCTCAACGGCAAGAGGACTGGCGACCTACAATGAGCAGTTCTTC. This rearrangement joins TRBV7-3 to TRBJ2-1, with D perhaps TRBD2 (5 bases). Germline CDR1 reads SGHTA; CDR2 reads FQGTGA. The V end was cut by 4 bases, the J end by 2 bases, with 21 bases between. The CDR3 spans 18 residues.

This clonotype has a handful of counts. The J gene is TRBJ1-3, the V gene TRBV28; D call uncertain. CDR3 length: 11 amino acids. Between the trimmed V and J ends, which lost 11 bases and 3 bases, there was a span of 8 bases. CDR1 and CDR2 (germline): MDHEN, SYDVKM. This CDR3 reads CAVLFGNTIYF. In nucleotides, the CDR3 is TGTGCCGTGCTGTTTGGAAACACCATATATTTT. Full variable domain (outside the CDR3, taken from reference TRBV28 and TRBJ1-3): DVKVTQSSRYLVKRTGEKVFLECVQDMDHENMFWYRQDPGLGLRLIYFSYDVKMKEKGDIPEGYSVSREKKERFSLILESASTNQTSMYLCAVLFGNTIYFGEGSWLTVV.

This clonotype appeared once. A read error is possible here, since a much larger clone lies one base away. V and J are TRBV11-1 and TRBJ2-1; TRBD2 aligns across 7 bases. Germline-derived CDR1 and CDR2 are SGHAT and FQDESV (reference sequence). Trimming took 5 bases from V and 7 from J; bases not matched to a gene: 14. The CDR3 sequence is 16 residues long. The CDR3 nucleotides are TGTGCCAGCAGCCTCCCCGGCCGGGAGGAACCTAATGAGCAGTTCTTC. It yields the protein CASSLPGREEPNEQFF. The full variable domain, with the rest looked up from reference TRBV11-1 and TRBJ2-1, is EAEVAQSPRYKITEKSQAVAFWCDPISGHATLYWYRQILGQGPELLVQFQDESVVDDSQLPKDRFSAERLKGVDSTLKIQPAELGDSAMYLCASSLPGREEPNEQFFGPGTRLTVL.

The chain couples TRBV28 to TRBJ2-7; the match to TRBD1 covers 10 bases. V shed 7 bases, J shed 9 bases, and the junction held 6 bases outside the gene matches. The CDR3 totals 12 residues. Germline V lookup: CDR1 MDHEN, CDR2 SYDVKM. This CDR3 is CASISTGGGQYF. CDR3 bases: TGTGCCAGCATTTCGACAGGGGGCGGGCAGTACTTC.

This clonotype was seen ten or more times. This chain links TRBV19 with TRBJ1-2; perhaps TRBD1 as D (5 bases). Germline CDR1 reads LNHDA; CDR2 reads SQIVND (reference sequence). V lost 7 bases and J 3 bases, leaving 21 bases between the germline ends. The CDR3 loop spans 16 amino acids. Here the CDR3 reads CASIDSRQPGDYGYTF. The CDR3 DNA is TGTGCCAGTATCGACTCTAGACAGCCGGGGGACTATGGCTACACCTTC.

This chain links TRBV20-1 with TRBJ2-7, with 8 bases identical to TRBD1. The CDR3 has 14 amino acids. After removal of 0 bases from V and 3 bases from J, the junction contained 4 bases not matched to a gene. The V gene's germline CDR1 is DFQATT and CDR2 SNEGSKA (reference sequence). The CDR3 here is CSAREATGGYEQYF. The CDR3 DNA reads TGCAGTGCTAGAGAAGCCACAGGGGGCTACGAGCAGTACTTC.

This clonotype is a singleton in its sample. The chain combines TRBV6-1 with TRBJ1-5; D gene unclear. Germline V CDR1 and CDR2: MNHNS, SASEGT. V was clipped by 7 bases and J by 0 bases, with 10 bases between them. CDR3 length: 14 amino acids. The CDR3 spells CASNGASSNQPQHF. The CDR3, as DNA: TGTGCCAGCAACGGAGCCTCTAGCAATCAGCCCCAGCATTTT.

The chain joins TRBV18 to TRBJ1-2; D is uncertain. V lost 6 bases to trimming and J lost 7 bases, with 24 bases between them. Looked up from germline, CDR1 is KGHSH and CDR2 is LQKENI. The CDR3 is 16 residues long. Here the CDR3 DNA reads TGTGCCAGCTCCCAAAACTTAGGTGGGATAGTTGGTGGCTACACCTTC. It translates to CASSQNLGGIVGGYTF.

This sequence joins TRBV19 and TRBJ2-1, with D unresolved. Per the germline V gene, CDR1 is LNHDA and CDR2 is SQIVND (reference sequence). Deletions cut 3 bases from V and 7 bases from J, with 7 bases between. The CDR3 runs to 12 residues. Here the CDR3 DNA reads TGTGCCAGTAGTATGTCCCCGAATGAGCAGTTCTTC. Translation gives CASSMSPNEQFF. The variable domain in full, completed from reference TRBV19 and TRBJ2-1, reads DGGITQSPKYLFRKEGQNVTLSCEQNLNHDAMYWYRQDPGQGLRLIYYSQIVNDFQKGDIAEGYSVSREKKESFPLTVTSAQKNPTAFYLCASSMSPNEQFFGPGTRLTVL.

The sample holds many counts of this clonotype. J is TRBJ1-1 and V is TRBV19; tentative D call: TRBD1 (5 bases). The CDR3 loop spans 15 amino acids. Germline CDR1 and CDR2: LNHDA and SQIVND (reference sequence). Trimming pared 1 base from V and 2 bases from J, leaving 11 bases between. The CDR3 sequence is CASSIVGASNTEAFF. Written as DNA, the CDR3 is TGTGCCAGTAGTATAGTCGGGGCATCTAACACTGAAGCTTTCTTT.